These T cell receptor beta chains were read from a single sample in a study of cytomegalovirus exposure and HLA in healthy donors. Generated by immunoSEQ multiplex PCR, the TCRdb table keeps only in-frame clones and is missing some. The sample yields roughly 250,000 clones, 85% to 90% seen once. The sequencing sample was made of PBMCs. The receptors stem from a man aged 18 to 29 in good health and CMV-seronegative. CDR3s include the opening cysteine and the closing phenylalanine or tryptophan. A D gene is named only where the DNA matches it firmly. Size tells how often a clone was seen (once, few, many) or the class of an expanded clone, and some rows leave it out.

abundance	d_gene	j_gene	v_gene	CDR3nt	CDR3aa
NA	NA	TRBJ2-7	TRBV18	TGTGCCAGCTCACCACCGCGAGGCTACGAGCAGTACTTC	CASSPPRGYEQYF
NA	NA	TRBJ1-2	TRBV6-5	TGTGCCAGCAGTTATAGGGACAATAGTGGCTACACCTTC	CASSYRDNSGYTF
NA	TRBD1	TRBJ1-2	TRBV28	TGTGCCAGCAGTTCCTCTCGACAGGGCCCAGCTAACTATGGCTACACCTTC	CASSSSRQGPANYGYTF
NA	NA	TRBJ2-7	TRBV28	TGTGCCAGCCGAGTTCCAGGTGAGCAGTACTTC	CASRVPGEQYF
many	TRBD2	TRBJ2-3	TRBV4-3	TGCGCCAGCAGCCAAGAACTAGCGGGGGGTCCCACAGATACGCAGTATTTT	CASSQELAGGPTDTQYF
NA	TRBD1	TRBJ2-1	TRBV28	TGTGCCAGCTATCCCGGGACAGGGTACAATGAGCAGTTCTTC	CASYPGTGYNEQFF
few	TRBD1	TRBJ1-2	TRBV6-5	TGTGCCAGCAGTCCCTACAGGGGTGGCTACACCTTC	CASSPYRGGYTF
NA	NA	TRBJ1-1	TRBV9	TGTGCCAGCAGCGTAAAGCTCAGGGACACTGAAGCTTTCTTT	CASSVKLRDTEAFF
NA	NA	TRBJ2-3	TRBV25-1	TGTGCCAGCATCAAGCATGGCACAGATACGCAGTATTTT	CASIKHGTDTQYF
NA	NA	TRBJ1-4	TRBV18	TGTGCCAGCTCACCACTCCGGGGAGGTGCTAATGAAAAACTGTTTTTT	CASSPLRGGANEKLFF
NA	NA	TRBJ1-2	TRBV30	TGTGCCTGGAGCTCCAGATATGGCTACACCTTC	CAWSSRYGYTF
NA	NA	TRBJ1-3	TRBV9	TGTGCCAGCAGCGTTACAACTAGCTCTGGAAACACCATATATTTT	CASSVTTSSGNTIYF
NA	NA	TRBJ2-7	TRBV6-6	TGTGCCAGCAGTTACTCGACTAGTGGGGAGCAGTACTTC	CASSYSTSGEQYF
NA	TRBD1	TRBJ1-4	TRBV19	TGTGCCACAAGTACGGGACAGGGTTATGAAAAACTGTTTTTT	CATSTGQGYEKLFF
few	NA	TRBJ2-7	TRBV4-3	TGCGCCAGCAGCCAAGCGGGGTCTAGTGGTTCGCACGAGCAGTACTTC	CASSQAGSSGSHEQYF
once	NA	TRBJ2-7	TRBV7-8	TGTGCCAGCAGCTTAGTAAGGAGCGAGCAGTACTTC	CASSLVRSEQYF
NA	NA	TRBJ1-5	TRBV2	TGTGCCAGCAGTGGTCAGGCCGGGAAGCCCCAGCATTTT	CASSGQAGKPQHF
NA	NA	TRBJ1-1	TRBV6-6	TGTGCCAGCAGTTTTTTTCCCGGGGGGATCACTGAAGCTTTCTTT	CASSFFPGGITEAFF
NA	NA	TRBJ2-2	TRBV9	TGTGCCAGCAGCGTAACTTTTGCAGGGACCGGGGAGCTGTTTTTT	CASSVTFAGTGELFF
NA	TRBD1	TRBJ2-1	TRBV7-8	TGTGCCAGCAGCCAGACAGGGGGCGTCGCGGCTTCCCTTCAGTTCTTC	CASSQTGGVAASLQFF
NA	TRBD1	TRBJ1-2	TRBV28	TGTGCCAGCAGTTTACAGGGGGCGTATGGCTACACCTTC	CASSLQGAYGYTF
once	NA	TRBJ2-3	TRBV4-3	TGCGCCAGCAGCCAAGTTATCGTCGGAGGGTCCGCAGATACGCAGTATTTT	CASSQVIVGGSADTQYF
NA	NA	TRBJ2-6	TRBV5-1	TGCGCCAGCAGTGGGCTCTCTGGGGCCAACGTCCTGACTTTC	CASSGLSGANVLTF
NA	NA	TRBJ2-5	TRBV7-8	TGTGCCAGCACCACGACAGTGTACCAAGAGACCCAGTACTTC	CASTTTVYQETQYF
NA	NA	TRBJ2-7	TRBV28	TGTGCCAGCAGTTTGGTCGGGGAAACCTACGAGCAGTACTTC	CASSLVGETYEQYF
NA	NA	TRBJ1-2	TRBV9	TGTGCCAGCAGCGTAGATCCGGGGGGATATGGCTACACCTTC	CASSVDPGGYGYTF
NA	NA	TRBJ2-3	TRBV7-9	TGTGCCAGCAGCTTATTGGTAGCAGATACGCAGTATTTT	CASSLLVADTQYF
NA	NA	TRBJ2-7	TRBV7-9	TGTGCCAGCAGCGCGACAGGGAGGGAGCAGTACTTC	CASSATGREQYF
NA	NA	TRBJ2-5	TRBV9	TGTGCCAGCAGCGTAGCCAGCGGCGGGACCCAGTACTTC	CASSVASGGTQYF
NA	NA	TRBJ2-3	TRBV10-3	TGTGCCACCGCTAGCACTTCTAGCACAGATACGCAGTATTTT	CATASTSSTDTQYF
NA	TRBD1	TRBJ1-2	TRBV6-6	TGTGCCAGCAGTTACGATCTCGGGACAGGGAATGGCTACACCTTC	CASSYDLGTGNGYTF
NA	TRBD2	TRBJ2-5	TRBV11-2	TGTGCCAGCAGCTTAGGTCCCGGGGCTAGCGGGAAAGAGACCCAGTACTTC	CASSLGPGASGKETQYF
NA	NA	TRBJ1-1	TRBV20-1	TGCAGTGCTAGGAGAGGCGCTGAAGCTTTCTTT	CSARRGAEAFF
NA	NA	TRBJ2-2	TRBV28	TGTGCCAGCAGTTTCCTAACAGGGACGAACACCGGGGAGCTGTTTTTT	CASSFLTGTNTGELFF
once	NA	TRBJ2-1	TRBV7-7	TGTGCTAGCAGCTTAGGTGTCTTTAATGAGCAGTTCTTC	CASSLGVFNEQFF
NA	TRBD1	TRBJ1-5	TRBV7-2	TGTGCCAGCAGCTTATTTGCCGCGGTGGCAGGGGGTTTCAATCAGCCCCAGCATTTT	CASSLFAAVAGGFNQPQHF
NA	NA	TRBJ2-6	TRBV28	TGTGCCAGCAGTCTAAGGGGCTCTGGGGCCAACGTCCTGACTTTC	CASSLRGSGANVLTF
NA	NA	TRBJ1-6	TRBV6-1	TGTGCCAGCAGTGAAGGACACATACAAATGTCACCCCTCCACTTT	CASSEGHIQMSPLHF
NA	NA	TRBJ1-5	TRBV6-1	TGTGCCAGCAGTGAAGGGACAGCTGTTAGCAATCAGCCCCAGCATTTT	CASSEGTAVSNQPQHF
once	NA	TRBJ1-1	TRBV6-5	TGTGCCAGCACCCCCGGGGGACCGGGGATGCAAGCTTTCTTT	CASTPGGPGMQAFF
once	NA	TRBJ1-2	TRBV7-2	TGTGCCAGCAGTTTCCCGCCGGTGGACTATGGCTACACCTTC	CASSFPPVDYGYTF
NA	NA	TRBJ2-3	TRBV4-2	TGTGCCAGCAGCCAGGGGGCGACAGGAACAGATACGCAGTATTTT	CASSQGATGTDTQYF
NA	TRBD2	TRBJ2-1	TRBV5-1	TGCGCCAGCAGCCCGGTCGGAGGTAGCGGGAGGGCAAGCTCCTACAATGAGCAGTTCTTC	CASSPVGGSGRASSYNEQFF
NA	TRBD2	TRBJ2-1	TRBV25-1	TGTGCCAGCAGTGAATATATTGGGACTAGCGGGAGTACCAATGAGCAGTTCTTC	CASSEYIGTSGSTNEQFF
NA	TRBD2	TRBJ2-3	TRBV2	TGTGCCAGCAGTGCACTAGCGGGGGGATACACAGATACGCAGTATTTT	CASSALAGGYTDTQYF
NA	NA	TRBJ2-7	TRBV6-1	TGTGCCAGCAGTGAAGCGAATAGGGGGACCCCTAACTACGAGCAGTACTTC	CASSEANRGTPNYEQYF
NA	TRBD2	TRBJ2-7	TRBV7-2	TGTGCCAGCAGCGACCGCGGGGGGGCCTACGAGCAGTACTTC	CASSDRGGAYEQYF
few	NA	TRBJ1-1	TRBV6-1	TGTGCCAGCAGAGGACAGTACACTGAAGCTTTCTTT	CASRGQYTEAFF
NA	TRBD1	TRBJ2-7	TRBV9	TGTGCCAGCAGCCCCACAGGGGATGGAAGCGAGCAGTACTTC	CASSPTGDGSEQYF
NA	TRBD2	TRBJ2-5	TRBV5-4	TGTGCCAGCAGCTTGGTTGCGGGAGAGCAAGAGACCCAGTACTTC	CASSLVAGEQETQYF
NA	NA	TRBJ2-5	TRBV7-8	TGTGCCAGCAGAAGGGACACTACCGGGACCCAGTACTTC	CASRRDTTGTQYF
once	NA	TRBJ2-6	TRBV7-9	TGTGCCAGCAGCGCCCGCACAGGTCCTGGGGCCAACGTCCTGACTTTC	CASSARTGPGANVLTF
once	NA	TRBJ2-7	TRBV29-1	TGCAGCGGCGGAAGTAGCGGTCCCTACGAGCAGTACTTC	CSGGSSGPYEQYF
once	TRBD1	TRBJ2-2	TRBV2	TGTGCCAGGGGGCAGGGGGCCGGGGAGCTGTTTTTT	CARGQGAGELFF
NA	TRBD1	TRBJ2-6	TRBV4-3	TGCGCCAGCAGCGGATACGGGACAGGGGGCGCTGGGGCCAACGTCCTGACTTTC	CASSGYGTGGAGANVLTF
NA	NA	TRBJ2-7	TRBV6-6	TGTGCCAGCAGTTACTCGAGGGCCGCCGAGCAGTACTTC	CASSYSRAAEQYF
NA	NA	TRBJ1-1	TRBV2	TGTGCCAGCAGTGTAATGACAGGGAACACTGAAGCTTTCTTT	CASSVMTGNTEAFF
NA	TRBD1	TRBJ1-4	TRBV14	TGTGCCAGCAGCCAGGGCCCCAGGGGGTCTAATGAAAAACTGTTTTTT	CASSQGPRGSNEKLFF
NA	NA	TRBJ2-1	TRBV4-1	TGCGCCAGCAGCCAAGAGTTCCGGACAAACTACAATGAGCAGTTCTTC	CASSQEFRTNYNEQFF
few	NA	TRBJ1-1	TRBV5-1	TGCGCCAGCAGAGATACAGTACTGAACACTGAAGCTTTCTTT	CASRDTVLNTEAFF